The sequence of this T cell receptor beta chain was determined in a study of tumor-infiltrating lymphocytes in primary liver carcinoma. Across the whole study: Ages ranged from 30 to 69, with HCC or mixed HCC-cholangiocarcinoma.

Between roughly 17 and 33 mg of unsorted bulk tissue served as the source from which RNA and DNA were co-extracted. CDR3 size: 14 residues. V lost 6 bases and J lost 2; bases outside the gene matches: 4. CDR1 is LNHDA and CDR2 is SQIVND in the germline V gene (reference sequence). Researchers generated TCR beta cDNA from about 450 ng of total RNA, relying on a constant-region primer. A slightly modified ARM-PCR protocol with three nested multiplex PCR rounds produced these TCR beta libraries. Investigators reported that the first two PCR rounds, at 10 to 11 cycles each, used TRBV1-TRBV30 forward primers with a C-beta reverse primer. One entry per CDR3 protein results from TCRdb running MiXCR on the multiplex PCR reads. The table shows fewer than 50,000 distinct CDR3 sequences, with about 75% occurring only once.

This sequence originates from a woman aged 30 to 39 with primary liver carcinoma and hepatitis B virus infection. The chain links TRBV19 to TRBJ2-7; 10 nucleotides line up with TRBD2. Sequenced material: tumor-adjacent normal liver tissue. In DNA form, the CDR3 reads TGTGCCAGTAGCTGGACTAGCGGAGCCTACGAGCAGTACTTC. It is translated as CASSWTSGAYEQYF.